This entry lists 29 T cell receptor beta chains sequenced from one sample in a study of cytomegalovirus exposure and HLA in healthy donors. Primers for the PCR totalled 60 Vbeta and 13 Jbeta. Measured with immunoSEQ multiplex PCR; TCRdb has only the in-frame clones, and not every one. The table lists fewer than 100,000 clones, roughly 78% of them singletons. The sample taken for sequencing was PBMCs. The receptor set was obtained from a male donor in good health and CMV-seropositive.

The chain recombines TRBV25-1 with TRBJ1-2; 9 bases match TRBD1. Germline V lookup: CDR1 MGHDK, CDR2 SYGVNS. J was trimmed by 8 bases and V by 4 bases; bases with no gene match: 17. CDR3 size: 17 residues. In DNA, the CDR3 is TGTGCCAGCAGTGCAATCGACGCGGCCGGGACAGGGAACGGCTACACCTTC. Encoded protein: CASSAIDAAGTGNGYTF.

This clone has just one count. The chain carries TRBV11-2 and TRBJ2-7; D may be TRBD1 (5 bases). The CDR3 runs 12 residues. V was trimmed by 4 bases and J by 3 bases, leaving 7 bases between them. From germline, CDR1 is SGHAT and CDR2 FQNNGV. In DNA form, the CDR3 reads TGTGCCAGCAGCTCACAGGACTACGAGCAGTACTTC. This sequence encodes CASSSQDYEQYF. The full variable domain, its missing parts supplied by reference TRBV11-2 and TRBJ2-7, is EAGVAQSPRYKIIEKRQSVAFWCNPISGHATLYWYQQILGQGPKLLIQFQNNGVVDDSQLPKDRFSAERLKGVDSTLKIQPAKLEDSAVYLCASSSQDYEQYFGPGTRLTVT.

The rearrangement links TRBV7-2 to TRBJ2-2, with D tentatively TRBD1 (5 bases). The ends were cut back, 1 base at V and 8 bases at J, with 14 bases in the middle. There are 15 residues in the CDR3. Germline CDR1 is SGHTA and CDR2 is FQGNSA. CDR3 loop: CASSLEWGLGGELFF. The DNA of the CDR3 is TGTGCCAGCAGCTTAGAGTGGGGCCTCGGGGGGGAGCTGTTTTTT.

This clone was seen only once. The gene calls are TRBV5-1 and TRBJ2-1, with 7 positions matching TRBD2. The CDR3 loop spans 14 amino acids. With V trimmed by 0 bases and J by 3 bases, 0 bases remained unmatched. Germline V gives CDR1 SGHRS, CDR2 YFSETQ. The CDR3 nucleotides are TGCGCCAGCAGCTTGGGGGAGGGCTACAATGAGCAGTTCTTC. Translation gives CASSLGEGYNEQFF.

The V call is TRBV7-9, the J call TRBJ1-2, with D perhaps matching TRBD1 (5 bases). The CDR3 sequence is 15 residues long. V dropped 5 bases and J dropped 0 bases, with 13 bases sitting between them. The germline V gene has CDR1 SEHNR and CDR2 FQNEAQ (reference sequence). CDR3 residues: CASSVGRTTNYGYTF. The DNA for the CDR3 is TGTGCCAGCAGCGTGGGACGGACTACTAACTATGGCTACACCTTC.

The V call is TRBV9, the J call TRBJ1-3, with a weak D call TRBD1 (6 bases). The CDR3 is 15 amino acids. The V end lost 0 bases, the J end lost 4 bases, and 11 bases lay between the germline ends. Germline assignment: CDR1 SGDLS and CDR2 YYNGEE. The CDR3, as DNA: TGTGCCAGCAGCGTAGCAGGGGCGGAAGGAAACACCATATATTTT. This encodes CASSVAGAEGNTIYF.

The chain carries TRBV13 and TRBJ2-3; D not resolved. CDR1 is PRHDT and CDR2 is FYEKMQ in the germline V gene (reference sequence). The CDR3 loop spans 14 amino acids. V shed 5 bases and J shed 0 bases, with 9 bases lying between them. The CDR3 nucleotides read TGTGCCAGCAGCCCCCAGTCTAGCACAGATACGCAGTATTTT. This codes for CASSPQSSTDTQYF.

This chain connects TRBV2 to TRBJ1-5; TRBD1 is a possible D gene (5 bases). Deletions cut 6 bases from V and 7 bases from J, with 13 bases between. Germline V gene lookup returns CDR1 SNHLY and CDR2 FYNNEI. The CDR3 extends over 13 amino acids. CDR3 protein: CASSGREYQPQHF. CDR3 coding DNA: TGTGCCAGCAGCGGCAGGGAATACCAGCCCCAGCATTTT.

The chain employs TRBV7-8 and TRBJ2-1, with D tentatively TRBD2 (5 bases). This CDR3 spans 18 amino acids. V was shortened by 4 bases and J by 6 bases, with 25 bases between the two germline ends. Germline loops: CDR1 SGHVS, CDR2 FQNEAQ. The DNA of the CDR3 is TGTGCCAGCAGCTCTACCTGGGTGGTCCGTGGGAGACTCAATGAGCAGTTCTTC. Its translation: CASSSTWVVRGRLNEQFF.

In this sample, this clone turned up once. The rearrangement joins TRBV4-1 to TRBJ2-3, with 8 bases lining up with TRBD1. CDR1 and CDR2 from the germline V gene are MGHRA and YSYEKL. V trimming: 5 bases; J trimming: 5 bases; junction bases outside the gene matches: 9. CDR3 length equals 15 residues. CDR3 sequence reads: CASSFTGTGGDTQYF. CDR3 DNA: TGCGCCAGCAGCTTCACCGGGACAGGTGGAGATACGCAGTATTTT.

The chain recombines TRBV7-8 with TRBJ1-2; D is perhaps TRBD1 (5 bases). Germline V gives CDR1 SGHVS, CDR2 FQNEAQ. V lost 5 bases and J lost 4, with 14 bases in between. This CDR3 is built from 14 residues. The CDR3 nucleotides are TGTGCCAGCAGCCGCTCGGGGGATTTCTATGGCTACACCTTC. It codes for CASSRSGDFYGYTF.

This clone was counted many times. The chain combines TRBV6-4 with TRBJ1-1; 7 nucleotides line up with TRBD1. The CDR3 is 14 amino acids. CDR1 and CDR2 (germline): MRHNA, SNTAGT. J gave up 5 bases and V 4 bases, and 7 bases lay outside the gene matches. This CDR3 is CASSATGERTEAFF. As DNA, the CDR3 is TGTGCCAGCAGTGCTACAGGGGAGAGAACTGAAGCTTTCTTT.

This clone was observed a handful of times. V and J are TRBV19 and TRBJ2-7, with 8 bases aligning to TRBD1. The CDR3 spans 14 residues. J gave up 5 bases and V 1 base, and 4 bases lay outside the gene matches. The V gene's germline CDR1 is LNHDA and CDR2 SQIVND (reference sequence). CDR3 in DNA: TGTGCCAGTAGTATAGCTCAGGGGGCTAACGAGCAGTACTTC. This codes for CASSIAQGANEQYF. Full variable domain (missing parts from reference TRBV19 and TRBJ2-7): DGGITQSPKYLFRKEGQNVTLSCEQNLNHDAMYWYRQDPGQGLRLIYYSQIVNDFQKGDIAEGYSVSREKKESFPLTVTSAQKNPTAFYLCASSIAQGANEQYFGPGTRLTVT.

The chain recombines TRBV28 with TRBJ1-5; perhaps TRBD1 as D (6 bases). Deletions cut 8 bases from V and 11 bases from J, with 16 bases between. Germline loops: CDR1 MDHEN, CDR2 SYDVKM. The CDR3 consists of 12 residues. The CDR3 is CASGGGRVAQHF. CDR3 sequence (DNA): TGTGCCAGCGGGGGGGGGCGGGTAGCCCAGCATTTT. The complete variable domain, with remaining parts taken from reference TRBV28 and TRBJ1-5, reads DVKVTQSSRYLVKRTGEKVFLECVQDMDHENMFWYRQDPGLGLRLIYFSYDVKMKEKGDIPEGYSVSREKKERFSLILESASTNQTSMYLCASGGGRVAQHFGDGTRLSIL.

The chain recombines TRBV7-9 with TRBJ2-5; a possible D gene is TRBD1 (5 bases). The CDR3 runs 14 residues. Deletions cut 1 base from V and 0 bases from J, with 6 bases between. The germline gives CDR1 SEHNR, CDR2 FQNEAQ (reference sequence). The chain's CDR3 is CASSLGQNQETQYF. The CDR3 DNA sequence: TGTGCCAGCAGCTTAGGACAGAACCAAGAGACCCAGTACTTC.

This chain joins TRBV10-3 and TRBJ1-2; TRBD1 aligns across 11 bases. Germline assignment: CDR1 ENHRY and CDR2 SYGVKD. This CDR3 spans 15 amino acids. V lost 6 bases to trimming and J lost 6 bases; unmatched junction nucleotides: 9. In DNA form, the CDR3 reads TGTGCCATCAGCAATACGGACAGGGGGCTGGATGGCTACACCTTC. Protein: CAISNTDRGLDGYTF.

The chain joins TRBV6-5 to TRBJ2-6, with a tentative D call TRBD2 (6 bases). Between the trimmed V and J ends, which lost 7 bases and 4 bases, there was a span of 14 bases. Looked up from germline, CDR1 is MNHEY and CDR2 is SVGAGI. The CDR3 has 15 residues. This CDR3 reads CASTGSGDGANVLTF. DNA of the CDR3: TGTGCCAGCACTGGGTCGGGGGACGGGGCCAACGTCCTGACTTTC.

The gene calls are TRBV6-6 and TRBJ1-1; no clear D gene. CDR3 length: 14 residues. Germline V gives CDR1 MNHNY, CDR2 SVGAGI (reference sequence). V dropped 6 bases and J dropped 0 bases, with 11 bases sitting between them. Here the CDR3 DNA reads TGTGCCAGCAGGCTTGACGGGATGAACACTGAAGCTTTCTTT. Its translation is CASRLDGMNTEAFF.

The chain combines TRBV6-5 with TRBJ2-7; 10 positions match TRBD1. This CDR3 is 15 amino acids long. Per germline, CDR1 MNHEY and CDR2 SVGAGI. V lost 5 bases to trimming and J lost 2 bases; unmatched junction nucleotides: 6. CDR3 loop: CASSIMGQGPYEQYF. In nucleotides, the CDR3 is TGTGCCAGCAGTATCATGGGACAGGGGCCCTACGAGCAGTACTTC.

V and J are TRBV14 and TRBJ2-1, with D maybe TRBD2 (6 bases). V was clipped by 0 bases and J by 0 bases, with 9 bases between them. Germline CDR1 is SGHDN and CDR2 is FVKESK. This CDR3 is built from 16 residues. The CDR3 protein is CASSQDQRVSYNEQFF. CDR3 DNA sequence: TGTGCCAGCAGCCAAGATCAGCGGGTCTCCTACAATGAGCAGTTCTTC. The whole variable domain, remainder taken from reference TRBV14 and TRBJ2-1, is EAGVTQFPSHSVIEKGQTVTLRCDPISGHDNLYWYRRVMGKEIKFLLHFVKESKQDESGMPNNRFLAERTGGTYSTLKVQPAELEDSGVYFCASSQDQRVSYNEQFFGPGTRLTVL.

In nucleotides, the CDR3 is TGTGCCAGCAGCGTAGAAGGGTTAGCGAAAGAGACCCAGTACTTC. Translated: CASSVEGLAKETQYF. The J gene is TRBJ2-5, the V gene TRBV9; weak D call: TRBD2 (5 bases). The CDR3 extends over 15 amino acids. V was pared by 0 bases and J by 3 bases, with 12 bases between. Germline CDR1 SGDLS, CDR2 YYNGEE.

The V call is TRBV18, the J call TRBJ1-3, with TRBD1 as a possible D gene (5 bases). V was shortened by 4 bases and J by 0 bases, with 13 bases between the two germline ends. The length of the CDR3 is 16 residues. Per the germline V gene, CDR1 is KGHSH and CDR2 is LQKENI. CDR3 bases: TGTGCCAGCTCACTCTCGACAGCAAGCTCTGGAAACACCATATATTTT. This codes for CASSLSTASSGNTIYF.

V usage is TRBV7-9 and J usage is TRBJ2-5, with no clear D. The J call may be in error: the DNA end matches TRBJ2-7 better. The CDR3 totals 13 residues. Germline CDR1 and CDR2: SEHNR and FQNEAQ (reference sequence). This chain's CDR3 is CASSWSNSYEQYF. The CDR3 DNA reads as TGTGCCAGCAGCTGGTCCAATTCCTACGAGCAGTACTTC.

This chain connects TRBV7-8 to TRBJ2-1; TRBD2 aligns across 10 bases. The junction had 10 bases not matched to a gene; V was cut back by 4 bases and J by 4 bases. Germline V lookup: CDR1 SGHVS, CDR2 FQNEAQ. CDR3 length: 17 residues. Here the CDR3 reads CASSYLPSGSKYNEQFF. CDR3 bases: TGTGCCAGCAGCTACCTACCTAGCGGGAGTAAGTACAATGAGCAGTTCTTC.

The chain uses TRBV19 and TRBJ2-1; 8 nucleotides line up with TRBD1. Germline loops: CDR1 LNHDA, CDR2 SQIVND (reference sequence). The CDR3 is 15 residues long. V was clipped by 6 bases and J by 3 bases; unmatched bases: 7. CDR3 DNA: TGTGCCAGTAGCACATCGGACAGGGTCTACAATGAGCAGTTCTTC. This codes for CASSTSDRVYNEQFF.

The chain couples TRBV27 to TRBJ2-5; tentative D call: TRBD1 (6 bases). Trimming shortened V by 4 bases and J by 7 bases, and 16 bases separated the two germline ends. CDR1 and CDR2 (germline): MNHEY, SMNVEV (reference sequence). There are 14 residues in the CDR3. DNA for the CDR3: TGTGCCAGCAGTTCAGACAGGCGGATCGGGACCCAGTACTTC. Translated, it gives CASSSDRRIGTQYF.

The rearrangement joins TRBV5-1 to TRBJ2-1, with TRBD2 identical over 10 bases. The V gene's germline CDR1 is SGHRS and CDR2 YFSETQ. There are 17 residues in the CDR3. V lost 0 bases to trimming and J lost 1 base; unmatched junction nucleotides: 4. The CDR3 reads CASSLASGSLSYNEQFF. In DNA, the CDR3 is TGCGCCAGCAGCTTGGCTAGCGGGAGTCTTTCCTACAATGAGCAGTTCTTC.

This chain links TRBV7-9 with TRBJ1-1, with TRBD1 as a possible D gene (6 bases). The CDR3 has 12 amino acids. V gave up 5 bases and J gave up 5 bases, with 9 bases separating them. Germline V CDR1 and CDR2: SEHNR, FQNEAQ (reference sequence). The CDR3 sequence is CASSQRGTEAFF. CDR3 in DNA: TGTGCCAGCAGCCAAAGGGGGACTGAAGCTTTCTTT. Variable domain in full (rest from reference TRBV7-9 and TRBJ1-1): DTGVSQNPRHKITKRGQNVTFRCDPISEHNRLYWYRQTLGQGPEFLTYFQNEAQLEKSRLLSDRFSAERPKGSFSTLEIQRTEQGDSAMYLCASSQRGTEAFFGQGTRLTVV.

The chain employs TRBV27 and TRBJ2-3, with D maybe TRBD1 (5 bases). The V end lost 0 bases, the J end lost 0 bases, and 13 bases lay between the germline ends. The CDR3 contains 17 residues. Germline V lookup: CDR1 MNHEY, CDR2 SMNVEV (reference sequence). CDR3 sequence (DNA): TGTGCCAGCAGTTTATCTTACAGGAGTGCTAGCACAGATACGCAGTATTTT. This codes for CASSLSYRSASTDTQYF.